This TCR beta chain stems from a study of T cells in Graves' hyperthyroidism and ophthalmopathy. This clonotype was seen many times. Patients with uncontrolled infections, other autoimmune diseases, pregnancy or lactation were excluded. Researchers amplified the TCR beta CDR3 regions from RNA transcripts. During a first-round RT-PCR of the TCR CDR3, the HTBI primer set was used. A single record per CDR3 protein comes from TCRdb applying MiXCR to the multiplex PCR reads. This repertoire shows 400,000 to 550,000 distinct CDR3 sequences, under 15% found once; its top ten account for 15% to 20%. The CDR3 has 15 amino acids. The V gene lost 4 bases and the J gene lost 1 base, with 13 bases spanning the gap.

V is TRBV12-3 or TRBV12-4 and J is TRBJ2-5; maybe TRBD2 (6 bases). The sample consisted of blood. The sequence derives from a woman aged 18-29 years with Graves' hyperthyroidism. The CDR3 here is CASSSESSAQETQYF. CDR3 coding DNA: TGTGCCAGCAGTTCGGAATCTAGCGCCCAAGAGACCCAGTACTTC.